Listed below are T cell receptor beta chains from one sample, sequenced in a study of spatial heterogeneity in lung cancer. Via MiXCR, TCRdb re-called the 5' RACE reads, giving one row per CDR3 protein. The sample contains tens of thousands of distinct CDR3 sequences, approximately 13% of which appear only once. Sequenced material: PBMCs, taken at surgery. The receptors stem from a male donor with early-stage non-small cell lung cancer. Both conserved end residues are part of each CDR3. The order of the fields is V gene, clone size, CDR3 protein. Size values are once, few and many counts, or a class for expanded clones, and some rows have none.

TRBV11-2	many	CASSLVPGLDTQYF
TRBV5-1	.	CASSLAPGGRSGELFF
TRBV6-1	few	CASKDQGYNEQFF
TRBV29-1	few	CSVRDRVGNEKLFF
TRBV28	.	CASSLLAGVTDTQYF
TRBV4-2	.	CASSQGGQGAYIQYF
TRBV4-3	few	CASSQAGTSGISTDTQYF
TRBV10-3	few	CAISEPGDRDTQYF
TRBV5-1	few	CASSLDSANYGYTF
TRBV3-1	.	CASSQPTGVAFF
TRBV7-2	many	CASSLGTYNEQFF